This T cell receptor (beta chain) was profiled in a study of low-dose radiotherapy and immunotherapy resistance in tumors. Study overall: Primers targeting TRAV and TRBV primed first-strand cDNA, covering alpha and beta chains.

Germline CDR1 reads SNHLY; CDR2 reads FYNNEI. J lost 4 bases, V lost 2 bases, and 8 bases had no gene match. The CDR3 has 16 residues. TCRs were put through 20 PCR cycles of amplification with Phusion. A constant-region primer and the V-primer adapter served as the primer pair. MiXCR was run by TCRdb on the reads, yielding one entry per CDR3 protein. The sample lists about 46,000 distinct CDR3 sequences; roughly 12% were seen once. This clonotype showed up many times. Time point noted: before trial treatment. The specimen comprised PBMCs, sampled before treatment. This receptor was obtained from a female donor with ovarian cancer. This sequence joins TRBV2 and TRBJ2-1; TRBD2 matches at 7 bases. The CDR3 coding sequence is TGTGCCAGCAGTGAACTTTCAACGGGGGGTTACAATGAGCAGTTCTTC. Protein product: CASSELSTGGYNEQFF.